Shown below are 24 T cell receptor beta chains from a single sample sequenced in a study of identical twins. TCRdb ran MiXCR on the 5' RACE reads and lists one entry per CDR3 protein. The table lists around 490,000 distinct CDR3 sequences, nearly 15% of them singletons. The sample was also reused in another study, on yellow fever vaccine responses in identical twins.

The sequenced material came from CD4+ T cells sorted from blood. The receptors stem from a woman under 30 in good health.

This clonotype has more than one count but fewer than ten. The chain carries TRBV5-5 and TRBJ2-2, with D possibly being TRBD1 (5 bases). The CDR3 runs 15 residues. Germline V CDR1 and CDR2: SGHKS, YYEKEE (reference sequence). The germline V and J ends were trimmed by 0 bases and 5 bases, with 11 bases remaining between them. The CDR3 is CASSLEGSSTGELFF. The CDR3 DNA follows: TGTGCCAGCAGCTTGGAGGGGTCCTCGACCGGGGAGCTGTTTTTT.

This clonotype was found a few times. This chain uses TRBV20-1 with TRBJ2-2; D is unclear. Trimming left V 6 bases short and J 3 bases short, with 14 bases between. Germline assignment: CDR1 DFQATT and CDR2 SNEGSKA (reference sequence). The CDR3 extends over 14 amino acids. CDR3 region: CSALGLGHTGELFF. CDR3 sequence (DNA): TGCAGTGCCTTGGGTTTAGGGCACACCGGGGAGCTGTTTTTT.

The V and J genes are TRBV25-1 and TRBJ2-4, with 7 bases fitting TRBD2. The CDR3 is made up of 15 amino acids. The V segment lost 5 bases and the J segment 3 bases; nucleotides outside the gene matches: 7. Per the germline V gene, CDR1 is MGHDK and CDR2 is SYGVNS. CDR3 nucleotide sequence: TGTGCCAGCAGTACCAAGGGAGGGTACAAAAACATTCAGTACTTC. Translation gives CASSTKGGYKNIQYF.

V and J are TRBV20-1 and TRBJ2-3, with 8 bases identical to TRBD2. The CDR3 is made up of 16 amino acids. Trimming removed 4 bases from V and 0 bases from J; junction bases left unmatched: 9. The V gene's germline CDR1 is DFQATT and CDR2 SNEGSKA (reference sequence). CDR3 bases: TGCAGTGCTATCCAAACTAGCGGCTCTAGCACAGATACGCAGTATTTT. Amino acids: CSAIQTSGSSTDTQYF.

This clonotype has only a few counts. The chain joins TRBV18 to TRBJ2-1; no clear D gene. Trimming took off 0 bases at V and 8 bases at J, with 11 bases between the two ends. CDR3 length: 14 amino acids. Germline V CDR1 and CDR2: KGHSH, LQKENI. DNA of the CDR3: TGTGCCAGCTCACCACCGTTGGGGTATGATGAGCAGTTCTTC. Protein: CASSPPLGYDEQFF.

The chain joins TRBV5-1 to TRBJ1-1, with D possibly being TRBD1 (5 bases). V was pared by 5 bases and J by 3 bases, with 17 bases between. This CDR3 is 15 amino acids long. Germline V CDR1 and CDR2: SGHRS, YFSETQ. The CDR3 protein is CASRHAGLEDTEAFF. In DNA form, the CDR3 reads TGCGCCAGCAGACACGCGGGACTGGAAGACACTGAAGCTTTCTTT.

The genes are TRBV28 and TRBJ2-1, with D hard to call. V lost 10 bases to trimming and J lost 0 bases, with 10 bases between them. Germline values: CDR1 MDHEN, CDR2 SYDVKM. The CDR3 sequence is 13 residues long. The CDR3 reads CATRMSSYNEQFF. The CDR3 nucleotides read TGTGCCACCCGTATGAGCTCCTACAATGAGCAGTTCTTC.

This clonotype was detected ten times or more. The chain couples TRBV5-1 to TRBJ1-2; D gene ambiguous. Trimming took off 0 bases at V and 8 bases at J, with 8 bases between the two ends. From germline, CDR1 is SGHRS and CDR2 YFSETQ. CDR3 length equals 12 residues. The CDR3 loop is CASSLESDGYTF. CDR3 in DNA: TGCGCCAGCAGCTTGGAATCCGACGGCTACACCTTC.

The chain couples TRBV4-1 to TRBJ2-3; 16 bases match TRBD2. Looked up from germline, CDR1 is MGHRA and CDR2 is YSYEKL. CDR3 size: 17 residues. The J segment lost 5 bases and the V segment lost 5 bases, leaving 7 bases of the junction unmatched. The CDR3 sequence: CASSAPGTSGRVDTQYF. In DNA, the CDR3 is TGCGCCAGCAGCGCCCCCGGGACTAGCGGGAGGGTAGATACGCAGTATTTT.

The DNA of the CDR3 is TGCGCCAGCAGCTTGGATAGCGGTGGCACCGGGGAGCTGTTTTTT. Protein sequence: CASSLDSGGTGELFF. The J gene is TRBJ2-2, the V gene TRBV5-1, with D perhaps TRBD2 (6 bases). The CDR3 length is 15 residues. Germline V gene data show CDR1 as SGHRS and CDR2 as YFSETQ. Trimming cost V 0 bases and J 4 bases, with 10 bases left between them.

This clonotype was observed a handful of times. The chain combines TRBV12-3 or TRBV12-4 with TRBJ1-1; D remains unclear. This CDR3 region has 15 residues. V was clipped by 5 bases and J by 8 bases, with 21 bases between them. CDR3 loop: CASSHTTASRREAFF. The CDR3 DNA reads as TGTGCCAGCAGTCACACCACAGCTTCAAGAAGAGAAGCTTTCTTT.

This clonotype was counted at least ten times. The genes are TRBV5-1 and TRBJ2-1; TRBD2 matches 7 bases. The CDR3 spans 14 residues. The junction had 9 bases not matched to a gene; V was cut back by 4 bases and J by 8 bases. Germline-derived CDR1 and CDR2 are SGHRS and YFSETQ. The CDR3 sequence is CASSPGLLRDEQFF. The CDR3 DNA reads TGCGCCAGCAGCCCGGGACTACTACGGGATGAGCAGTTCTTC.

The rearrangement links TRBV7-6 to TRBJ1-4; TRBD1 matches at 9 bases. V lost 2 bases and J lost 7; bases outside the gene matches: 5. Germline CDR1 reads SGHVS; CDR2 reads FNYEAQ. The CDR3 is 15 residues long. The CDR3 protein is CASSLQGTGREKLFF. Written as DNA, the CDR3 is TGTGCCAGCAGCTTACAAGGGACAGGGCGTGAAAAACTGTTTTTT.

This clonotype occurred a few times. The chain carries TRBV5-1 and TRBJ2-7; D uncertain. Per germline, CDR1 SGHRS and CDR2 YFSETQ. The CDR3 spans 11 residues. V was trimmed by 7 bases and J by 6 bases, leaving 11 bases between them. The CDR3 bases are TGCGCCAGCGGGGTAGATCGCGAGCAGTACTTC. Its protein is CASGVDREQYF.

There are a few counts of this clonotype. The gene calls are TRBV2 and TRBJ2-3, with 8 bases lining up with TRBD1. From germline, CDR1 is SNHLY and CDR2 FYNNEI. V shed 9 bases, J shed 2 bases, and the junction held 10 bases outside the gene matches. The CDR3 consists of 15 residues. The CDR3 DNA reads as TGTGCCAGTTCAGCCAGGGGGCGGGACACAGATACGCAGTATTTT. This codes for CASSARGRDTDTQYF.

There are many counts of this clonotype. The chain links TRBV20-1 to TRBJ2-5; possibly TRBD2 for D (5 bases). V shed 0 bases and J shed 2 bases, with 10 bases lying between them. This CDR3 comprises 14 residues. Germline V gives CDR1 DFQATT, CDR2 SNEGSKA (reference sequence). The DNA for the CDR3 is TGCAGTGCTAGAGATCCGGGGAGACAAGAGACCCAGTACTTC. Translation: CSARDPGRQETQYF.

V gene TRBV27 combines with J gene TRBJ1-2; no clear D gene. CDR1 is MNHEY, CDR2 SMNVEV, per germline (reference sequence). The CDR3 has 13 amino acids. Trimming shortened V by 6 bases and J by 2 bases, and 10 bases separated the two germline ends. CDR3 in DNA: TGTGCCAGCAGAGACCCGGGGAACTATGGCTACACCTTC. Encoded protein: CASRDPGNYGYTF.

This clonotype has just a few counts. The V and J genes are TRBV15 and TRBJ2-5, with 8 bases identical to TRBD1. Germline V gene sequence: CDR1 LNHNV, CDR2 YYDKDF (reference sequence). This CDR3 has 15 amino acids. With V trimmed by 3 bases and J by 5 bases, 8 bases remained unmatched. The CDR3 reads CATSSLGQGRETQYF. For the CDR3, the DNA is TGTGCCACCAGCAGTCTTGGACAGGGCCGGGAGACCCAGTACTTC.

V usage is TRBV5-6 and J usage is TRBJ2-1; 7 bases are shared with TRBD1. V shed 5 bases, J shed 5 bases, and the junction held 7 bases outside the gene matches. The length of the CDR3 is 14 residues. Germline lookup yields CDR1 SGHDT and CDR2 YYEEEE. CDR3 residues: CASRTTGSDNEQFF. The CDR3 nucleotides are TGTGCCAGCAGGACGACAGGGTCTGACAATGAGCAGTTCTTC.

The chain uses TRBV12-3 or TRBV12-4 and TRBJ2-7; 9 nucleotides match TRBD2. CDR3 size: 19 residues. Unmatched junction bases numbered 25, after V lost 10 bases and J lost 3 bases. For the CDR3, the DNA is TGTGCCATCTGTTTAGCGGGATTTACAAGACTAGCGGAAAACTACGAGCAGTACTTC. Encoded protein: CAICLAGFTRLAENYEQYF.

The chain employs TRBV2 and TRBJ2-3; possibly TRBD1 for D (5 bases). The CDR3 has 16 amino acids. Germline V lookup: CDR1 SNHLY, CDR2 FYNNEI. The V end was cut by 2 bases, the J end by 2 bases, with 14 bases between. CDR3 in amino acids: CASSERPLGATDTQYF. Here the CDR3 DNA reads TGTGCCAGCAGTGAACGGCCCCTTGGGGCCACAGATACGCAGTATTTT.

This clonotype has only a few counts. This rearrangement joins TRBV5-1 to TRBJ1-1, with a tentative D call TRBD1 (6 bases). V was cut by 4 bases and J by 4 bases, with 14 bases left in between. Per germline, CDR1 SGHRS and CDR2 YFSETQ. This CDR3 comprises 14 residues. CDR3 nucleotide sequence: TGCGCCAGCAGCGCACAACAGGGAGGCACTGAAGCTTTCTTT. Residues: CASSAQQGGTEAFF.

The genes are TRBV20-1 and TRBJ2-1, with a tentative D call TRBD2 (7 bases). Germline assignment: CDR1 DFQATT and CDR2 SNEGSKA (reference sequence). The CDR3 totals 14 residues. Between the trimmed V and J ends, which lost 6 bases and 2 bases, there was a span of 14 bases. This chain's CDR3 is CSASTGGPYNEQFF. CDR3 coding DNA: TGCAGTGCAAGCACCGGGGGGCCCTACAATGAGCAGTTCTTC.

CDR3 region: CASSLVLAGGAADTQYF. CDR3 nucleotides: TGCGCCAGCAGCTTGGTTCTAGCGGGGGGGGCAGCAGATACGCAGTATTTT. The rearrangement joins TRBV5-1 to TRBJ2-3; the match to TRBD2 covers 12 bases. This CDR3 contains 17 residues. After removal of 0 bases from V and 4 bases from J, the junction contained 6 bases not matched to a gene. Germline-derived CDR1 and CDR2 are SGHRS and YFSETQ.